These 20 T cell receptor beta chains were all obtained from the same sample, sequenced in a study of vaccination and CD4 T cells after COVID-19. The Oncomine TCR Beta short-read assay sequenced DNA from cultured CD4+ T cells. Each CDR3 protein is one row after TCRdb ran MiXCR on the PCR reads. The sample lists fewer than 9,500 distinct CDR3 sequences, over 60% seen once, with more than 20% in the top ten. These receptors have no identified antigens. The treatment denotes: roughly ten-day PBMC culture with coronavirus spike peptide pools or control peptides (ViraFEST assay). The sequencing input was CD4+ T cells from blood, cultured in vitro. These receptors came from a human donor who had recovered from COVID-19.

The chain is built from TRBV7-2 and TRBJ1-6, with D unresolved. The CDR3 spans 13 residues. Trimming pared 11 bases from V and 8 bases from J, leaving 16 bases between. Per germline, CDR1 SGHTA and CDR2 FQGNSA. CDR3 protein: CAETSKRDSPLHF. The CDR3 DNA follows: TGTGCCGAAACCTCCAAGCGAGATTCACCCCTCCACTTT.

The J gene is TRBJ2-2, the V gene TRBV10-1; no definite D call. V was pared by 0 bases and J by 6 bases, with 5 bases between. The CDR3 consists of 13 residues. The V gene's germline CDR1 is WNHNN and CDR2 SYGVQD (reference sequence). The CDR3 DNA reads as TGCGCCAGCAGTGAGTCGGGCGCCGGGGAGCTGTTTTTT. This translates into CASSESGAGELFF.

The chain recombines TRBV28 with TRBJ1-6; 10 nucleotides line up with TRBD1. Germline CDR1 reads MDHEN; CDR2 reads SYDVKM. Unmatched junction bases numbered 9, after V lost 8 bases and J lost 8 bases. The CDR3 length is 15 residues. The CDR3 loop reads CASGAPGQGYSPLHF. The CDR3 DNA reads TGTGCCAGCGGCGCCCCGGGACAGGGGTATTCACCCCTCCACTTT.

This chain uses TRBV30 with TRBJ2-3; D not certain. Germline V CDR1 and CDR2: GTSNPN, SVGIG (reference sequence). The CDR3 has 14 amino acids. V lost 2 bases and J lost 2, with 11 bases in between. The CDR3 protein is CAWSRVGYTDTQYF. The CDR3 coding sequence is TGTGCCTGGAGTCGGGTCGGGTACACAGATACGCAGTATTTT.

The V and J genes are TRBV20-1 and TRBJ2-7, with D possibly TRBD2 on 6 matching bases. The CDR3 loop spans 14 amino acids. Trimming took 6 bases from V and 2 from J, leaving 17 bases between them. CDR1 is DFQATT and CDR2 is SNEGSKA in the germline V gene (reference sequence). The CDR3 loop reads CSAHRAGSPYEQYF. The DNA for the CDR3 is TGCAGTGCCCACCGGGCCGGGAGCCCCTACGAGCAGTACTTC.

V gene TRBV5-4 combines with J gene TRBJ2-1, with TRBD2 matching over 14 bases. Germline loops: CDR1 SGHNT, CDR2 YYREEE (reference sequence). The CDR3 is 17 residues long. V was clipped by 0 bases and J by 6 bases; unmatched bases: 5. Written as DNA, the CDR3 is TGTGCCAGCAGCTTGGGGGGACTAGCGGGAGAAGTCAATGAGCAGTTCTTC. It is translated as CASSLGGLAGEVNEQFF.

V gene TRBV20-1 combines with J gene TRBJ2-5; D unclear. The CDR3 is 12 residues long. The germline CDR1 and CDR2 sequences are DFQATT and SNEGSKA (reference sequence). The V end was cut by 6 bases, the J end by 5 bases, with 13 bases between. Here the CDR3 DNA reads TGCAGTGCCCCGTGGGTGGAGGAGACCCAGTACTTC. Its protein is CSAPWVEETQYF.

The rearrangement joins TRBV18 to TRBJ2-3; D is unclear. This CDR3 is 16 amino acids long. Germline lookup yields CDR1 KGHSH and CDR2 LQKENI. V was pared by 0 bases and J by 2 bases, with 12 bases between. The DNA of the CDR3 is TGTGCCAGCTCACCACCGGGGTGGGATTCCACAGATACGCAGTATTTT. It translates to CASSPPGWDSTDTQYF.

This chain links TRBV7-2 with TRBJ2-5; no clear D. The CDR3 consists of 14 residues. Germline assignment: CDR1 SGHTA and CDR2 FQGNSA. V was clipped by 5 bases and J by 1 base, with 11 bases between them. CDR3 residues: CASSLRHFQETQYF. CDR3 nucleotide sequence: TGTGCCAGCAGCCTCCGACACTTCCAAGAGACCCAGTACTTC.

The gene calls are TRBV2 and TRBJ1-6; no definite D call. Trimming removed 6 bases from V and 0 bases from J, with 18 bases in between. The germline V gene encodes CDR1 SNHLY and CDR2 FYNNEI. This CDR3 is built from 18 residues. This chain's CDR3 is CASRGRLGESSYNSPLHF. In DNA form, the CDR3 reads TGTGCCAGCAGGGGGAGGTTGGGAGAGAGCTCCTATAATTCACCCCTCCACTTT.

V gene TRBV28 combines with J gene TRBJ1-6; 7 bases line up with TRBD1. The CDR3 covers 14 residues. Germline assignment: CDR1 MDHEN and CDR2 SYDVKM. J was trimmed by 9 bases and V by 2 bases; bases with no gene match: 4. DNA of the CDR3: TGTGCCAGCAGTTTAGCCGGGACAGTTTCACCCCTCCACTTT. It translates to CASSLAGTVSPLHF.

V and J are TRBV5-4 and TRBJ1-4; 7 bases are a match to TRBD1. The CDR3 is 15 residues long. CDR1 SGHNT and CDR2 YYREEE come from the germline V gene (reference sequence). Trimming removed 4 bases from V and 2 bases from J; junction bases left unmatched: 5. The CDR3 protein is CASSLRQGTNEKLFF. The CDR3 DNA is TGTGCCAGCAGCCTACGACAGGGTACTAATGAAAAACTGTTTTTT.

The V call is TRBV20-1, the J call TRBJ2-3; TRBD2 agrees at 9 bases. CDR1 and CDR2 from the germline V gene are DFQATT and SNEGSKA (reference sequence). J was trimmed by 2 bases and V by 0 bases; bases with no gene match: 9. This CDR3 region has 17 residues. CDR3 protein: CSARDRLAGTHTDTQYF. The CDR3 DNA follows: TGCAGTGCTAGAGATCGGCTAGCGGGAACACACACAGATACGCAGTATTTT.

The chain is built from TRBV20-1 and TRBJ2-3; 9 bases align to TRBD2. This CDR3 is 15 amino acids long. CDR1 is DFQATT, CDR2 SNEGSKA, per germline (reference sequence). Germline trimming cut 6 bases from V and 4 bases from J; bases unmatched to any gene: 11. CDR3 DNA: TGCAGTGCCCCGACTGGCGGGAGGGTTTCAGATACGCAGTATTTT. Its protein is CSAPTGGRVSDTQYF.

The V call is TRBV10-3, the J call TRBJ2-1, with a weak D call TRBD2 (6 bases). Germline V gene sequence: CDR1 ENHRY, CDR2 SYGVKD. The V and J ends lost 6 bases and 8 bases respectively, with 14 bases between them. The CDR3 has 13 residues. The CDR3 loop reads CAIRTSSVDEQFF. In nucleotides, the CDR3 is TGTGCCATCAGAACCTCTAGCGTTGATGAGCAGTTCTTC.

V gene TRBV2 combines with J gene TRBJ2-5; tentative D call: TRBD1 (6 bases). V shed 7 bases and J shed 1 base, with 13 bases lying between them. The CDR3 runs to 14 residues. From germline, CDR1 is SNHLY and CDR2 FYNNEI. The CDR3 DNA reads as TGTGCCAGCACGAGCCGGACAGTCCAAGAGACCCAGTACTTC. Translating it yields CASTSRTVQETQYF.

V is TRBV10-1 and J is TRBJ2-3; D might be TRBD1 (5 bases). Germline CDR1 reads WNHNN; CDR2 reads SYGVQD (reference sequence). This CDR3 spans 15 amino acids. Trimming removed 0 bases from V and 4 bases from J, with 11 bases in between. The CDR3 region is CASSESGAGADTQYF. In DNA form, the CDR3 reads TGCGCCAGCAGTGAGTCTGGGGCTGGGGCAGATACGCAGTATTTT.

This clonotype has only one observation. V usage is TRBV12-5 and J usage is TRBJ2-3; either TRBD1 or TRBD2 may fit D (5 bases each). Trimming cost V 7 bases and J 8 bases, with 22 bases left between them. Germline CDR1 reads LGHNT; CDR2 reads FRNRAP. The CDR3 has 15 residues. CDR3 loop: CASAQGTIKGGTQYF. Here the CDR3 DNA reads TGTGCTAGTGCCCAAGGGACGATCAAAGGAGGTACGCAGTATTTT.

V is TRBV7-2 and J is TRBJ2-2, with TRBD2 identical over 14 bases. The CDR3 loop spans 19 amino acids. Germline values: CDR1 SGHTA, CDR2 FQGNSA. Losses at the gene ends were 5 bases for V and 3 bases for J; bases not matched to a gene: 11. DNA for the CDR3: TGTGCCAGCAGCCCGACTAGCGGGAGGGCTATTGGGGACACCGGGGAGCTGTTTTTT. It specifies CASSPTSGRAIGDTGELFF.

This clonotype was detected only a few times. The V and J genes are TRBV20-1 and TRBJ2-2; TRBD1 agrees at 7 bases. The CDR3 covers 14 residues. The ends lost 6 bases at V and 8 bases at J; junction bases unmatched: 12. Germline V gives CDR1 DFQATT, CDR2 SNEGSKA (reference sequence). The CDR3 bases are TGCAGTGCACGAAATGACAGGGTGAAAGGGGAGCTGTTTTTT. Amino acids: CSARNDRVKGELFF.